The entry that follows covers one TCR beta chain sequence. As yet, its antigen is unknown. V lost 0 bases to trimming and J lost 3 bases, with 7 bases between them. The V gene's germline CDR1 is SGHKS and CDR2 YYEKEE (reference sequence). The CDR3 sequence is 14 residues long. This sample is part of a study of T cell responses to AZD1222 COVID-19 vaccine. Findings and limits, study-wide: Compared with day 0, the breadth and depth of the Spike-specific TCR repertoire rose significantly after two doses of AZD1222. Mostly white British, mostly female donors; authors suggested clonal diversity may be underestimated. Sampled repertoires all dated from after the peak T cell response. Only a handful of AZD1222 recipients tested seropositive at baseline.

Sequenced by immunoSEQ multiplex PCR; TCRdb stores in-frame clones only, minus some. The repertoire has some 99,000 clones, 88% of them found once; the top ten carry 9.5% to 15%. The origin of this receptor is an adult in good health. The rearrangement uses TRBV5-5 and TRBJ2-1; TRBD1 might be the D (5 bases). Source: peripheral blood, taken on day 0 of MenACWY control vaccination. The CDR3 spells CASSLDRGYNEQFF. The CDR3, as DNA: TGTGCCAGCAGCTTGGATAGGGGCTACAATGAGCAGTTCTTC. Full variable domain (missing parts from reference TRBV5-5 and TRBJ2-1): DAGVTQSPTHLIKTRGQQVTLRCSPISGHKSVSWYQQVLGQGPQFIFQYYEKEERGRGNFPDRFSARQFPNYSSELNVNALLLGDSALYLCASSLDRGYNEQFFGPGTRLTVL.